One sample yielded the 12 T cell receptor beta chains listed below, sequenced in a study of cytomegalovirus exposure and HLA in healthy donors (dated by TCRdb to 2015 to 2018). The library was obtained by the immunoSEQ multiplex PCR assay. For the multiplex PCR, a mixture combining 60 forward primers for TCR Vbeta segments and 13 reverse primers for TCR Jbeta segments was used. The clones in this table, taken by TCRdb from immuneACCESS, are in-frame only. Not every clone is retained; where verified, under half of the shortfall comes from an unresolved V gene, and the cause of the rest is unknown. The sample profile shows a few hundred thousand clones; about 80% of them were found once. The top ten clones comprise about 7.3% of the sample. Sample: PBMCs. The receptors were gathered from a woman aged 55-70 years in good health and CMV-seropositive.

This sequence joins TRBV19 and TRBJ1-2, with TRBD1 matching over 8 bases. V trimming: 2 bases; J trimming: 8 bases; junction bases outside the gene matches: 7. This CDR3 has 14 residues. Germline loops: CDR1 LNHDA, CDR2 SQIVND (reference sequence). The CDR3 bases are TGTGCCAGTAGTATACAGGGGGCAATGGGAGGCTACACCTTC. Amino acids: CASSIQGAMGGYTF.

V usage is TRBV2 and J usage is TRBJ1-1; D may be TRBD1 (6 bases). Trimming shortened V by 9 bases and J by 0 bases, and 20 bases separated the two germline ends. The CDR3 contains 16 residues. CDR1 is SNHLY and CDR2 is FYNNEI in the germline V gene. CDR3 coding DNA: TGTGCCAGTCTTCTCAGGGGCCCTTTAATGAACACTGAAGCTTTCTTT. Translating it yields CASLLRGPLMNTEAFF.

This chain uses TRBV7-3 with TRBJ2-2; 14 nucleotides line up with TRBD2. This CDR3 region has 18 residues. Germline CDR1 and CDR2: SGHTA and FQGTGA. The ends lost 2 bases at V and 1 base at J; junction bases unmatched: 3. CDR3 nucleotide sequence: TGTGCCAGCAGCTTATGGGGACTAGCGGGAGTGAACACCGGGGAGCTGTTTTTT. Amino acid sequence: CASSLWGLAGVNTGELFF.

To note about this clone: Mismatch with germline at one junction end may stem from a read error. CDR3 nucleotide sequence: TGTGCCAGCAGCTACCGGACAGGGGGCACGGATACGCAGTATTTT. Residues: CASSYRTGGTDTQYF. The rearrangement uses TRBV7-9 and TRBJ2-3; TRBD1 aligns across 11 bases. Germline V gene lookup returns CDR1 SEHNR and CDR2 FQNEAQ (reference sequence). The CDR3 contains 15 residues.

The chain links TRBV5-8 to TRBJ2-3; D is uncertain. Germline lookup yields CDR1 SGHTS and CDR2 YDEGEE. Trimming left V 0 bases short and J 6 bases short, with 8 bases between. There are 13 residues in the CDR3. The DNA of the CDR3 is TGTGCCAGCAGCTTGGCGGTGGAGGATACGCAGTATTTT. This gives the protein CASSLAVEDTQYF.

The chain employs TRBV11-2 and TRBJ1-5; weak D call: TRBD1 (6 bases). In germline, CDR1 is SGHAT, CDR2 FQNNGV. CDR3 length equals 15 residues. Trimming took 4 bases from V and 1 from J, leaving 11 bases between them. DNA for the CDR3: TGTGCCAGCAGCTCAAATCAGGGGAGCAATCAGCCCCAGCATTTT. Amino acid sequence: CASSSNQGSNQPQHF.

V is TRBV10-1 and J is TRBJ2-7; maybe TRBD2 (7 bases). The CDR3 has 13 residues. V was trimmed by 5 bases and J by 5 bases, leaving 13 bases between them. The germline V gene encodes CDR1 WNHNN and CDR2 SYGVQD (reference sequence). CDR3 in amino acids: CASSRREGDEQYF. In nucleotides, the CDR3 is TGCGCCAGCAGTAGAAGGGAGGGGGACGAGCAGTACTTC.

This sequence joins TRBV19 and TRBJ2-7, with D unresolved. CDR1 is LNHDA and CDR2 is SQIVND in the germline V gene (reference sequence). Trimming left V 2 bases short and J 7 bases short, with 12 bases between. The CDR3 is 13 residues long. The CDR3 DNA follows: TGTGCCAGTAGTATAAGCCCCCCGTCTGAGCAGTACTTC. Translation: CASSISPPSEQYF.

CDR3 sequence (DNA): TGTGCCAGCAGTTTTTTCATATCCGCGGATACGCAGTATTTT. Translating gives CASSFFISADTQYF. The chain combines TRBV27 with TRBJ2-3; D remains ambiguous. With 3 bases removed from V and 6 bases from J, the gap between germline ends came to 13 bases. Per the germline V gene, CDR1 is MNHEY and CDR2 is SMNVEV (reference sequence). This CDR3 region has 14 residues.

The V call is TRBV29-1, the J call TRBJ2-1; TRBD2 matches 11 bases. Germline V lookup: CDR1 SQVTM, CDR2 ANQGSEA. The CDR3 extends over 15 amino acids. Trimming took 4 bases from V and 3 from J; bases not matched to a gene: 5. CDR3 DNA sequence: TGCAGCGTTGTAATTGGGACTAGCGGCTACAATGAGCAGTTCTTC. As protein: CSVVIGTSGYNEQFF.

The genes are TRBV28 and TRBJ2-5; D is perhaps TRBD2 (7 bases). V dropped 6 bases and J dropped 4 bases, with 12 bases sitting between them. The germline V gene has CDR1 MDHEN and CDR2 SYDVKM. This CDR3 contains 13 residues. The CDR3 DNA follows: TGTGCCAGCAGGCCCGGGGGGCGAGAGACCCAGTACTTC. It encodes CASRPGGRETQYF.

The chain uses TRBV5-4 and TRBJ2-1, with TRBD2 matching 7 bases. V shed 1 base, J shed 0 bases, and the junction held 1 base outside the gene matches. The CDR3 has 15 residues. Germline loops: CDR1 SGHNT, CDR2 YYREEE (reference sequence). This CDR3 reads CASSLSSGSYNEQFF. DNA for the CDR3: TGTGCCAGCAGCTTGTCTAGCGGCTCCTACAATGAGCAGTTCTTC. The full variable domain, completed using reference TRBV5-4 and TRBJ2-1, is ETGVTQSPTHLIKTRGQQVTLRCSSQSGHNTVSWYQQALGQGPQFIFQYYREEENGRGNFPPRFSGLQFPNYSSELNVNALELDDSALYLCASSLSSGSYNEQFFGPGTRLTVL.